A selection of T cell receptor beta chains follows, all from one sample in a study of T cell repertoires in aging, cancer and after chemotherapy. Via MiXCR, TCRdb re-called the multiplex PCR reads, giving one row per CDR3 protein. The table has just under 5,500 distinct CDR3 sequences, roughly two fifths seen once. Sequencing was performed on blood. The receptors shown here come from a human donor with a blood cancer. Both conserved end residues are part of each CDR3. The D gene is left open where the match is weak. The listing skips clone size in some rows; elsewhere it reads once, few, many or a size class.

CDR3,DNA,D,J,size,V
CSSFSGGEQFF,TGCAGTTCGTTTAGCGGGGGTGAGCAGTTCTTC,TRBD2,TRBJ2-1,large,TRBV29-1
CASSYSALNQPQHF,TGTGCCAGCAGTTACTCGGCCCTGAATCAGCCCCAGCATTTT,NA,TRBJ1-5,NA,TRBV6-2/TRBV6-3
CASSEPASGVTDTQYF,TGTGCCAGCAGCGAACCTGCTAGCGGAGTCACAGATACGCAGTATTTT,TRBD2,TRBJ2-3,NA,TRBV6-5
CSVRGTGWNEQFF,TGCAGCGTCCGTGGGACAGGGTGGAATGAGCAGTTCTTC,TRBD1,TRBJ2-1,large,TRBV29-1
CASSSWTSGYNEQFF,TGTGCCAGCAGTTCCTGGACTAGCGGGTACAATGAGCAGTTCTTC,TRBD2,TRBJ2-1,NA,TRBV6-2/TRBV6-3
CASSIQGRETQYF,TGTGCCAGCAGCATACAGGGTCGGGAGACCCAGTACTTC,NA,TRBJ2-5,NA,TRBV7-2
CASSSGAGGFPDTQYF,TGTGCCAGCAGTTCAGGGGCAGGGGGCTTCCCAGATACGCAGTATTTT,TRBD1,TRBJ2-3,NA,TRBV6-6
CASSSGLAGGPSSTDTQYF,TGTGCCAGCAGCTCGGGACTAGCGGGAGGGCCTAGCAGTACAGATACGCAGTATTTT,TRBD2,TRBJ2-3,NA,TRBV7-2
CASTLGGTKDTGQLFF,TGTGCCAGCACCCTTGGTGGGACAAAAGACACCGGGCAGCTGTTTTTT,NA,TRBJ2-2,NA,TRBV5-4
CAWSPTGRPNQPQHF,TGTGCCTGGAGCCCCACTGGGAGGCCCAATCAGCCCCAGCATTTT,NA,TRBJ1-5,NA,TRBV30
CASSPPSGPYNEQFF,TGTGCCAGCAGCCCCCCCAGCGGGCCCTACAATGAGCAGTTCTTC,NA,TRBJ2-1,NA,TRBV12-3/TRBV12-4
CASSFSAGGTEQFF,TGTGCCAGCAGCTTTTCAGCGGGGGGTACTGAGCAGTTCTTC,TRBD2,TRBJ2-1,once,TRBV13
CASSPTSGAVSEQFF,TGTGCCAGCAGCCCAACTAGCGGGGCGGTCAGTGAGCAGTTCTTC,TRBD2,TRBJ2-1,once,TRBV14
CASSSTGQTGELFF,TGTGCCAGCAGCTCCACAGGGCAAACCGGGGAGCTGTTTTTT,NA,TRBJ2-2,NA,TRBV7-6
CASSFTSGGYEQYF,TGTGCCAGCAGTTTCACTAGCGGGGGCTACGAGCAGTACTTC,TRBD2,TRBJ2-7,once,TRBV28
CASSPRDRNQPQHF,TGTGCCAGCAGTCCTAGGGACAGGAATCAGCCCCAGCATTTT,TRBD1,TRBJ1-5,NA,TRBV27
CASSYSEELNTEAFF,TGTGCCAGCAGTTACTCAGAGGAGTTGAACACTGAAGCTTTCTTT,NA,TRBJ1-1,few,TRBV6-5
CASSLREGRNEQFF,TGTGCCAGCAGTTTAAGGGAGGGTAGGAATGAGCAGTTCTTC,TRBD2,TRBJ2-1,few,TRBV12-3/TRBV12-4
CASSVSWEQFF,TGTGCCAGCAGTGTTTCGTGGGAGCAGTTCTTC,NA,TRBJ2-1,few,TRBV12-3/TRBV12-4
CASSFGDPFHPGQAYEQYF,TGTGCCAGCAGTTTTGGAGACCCGTTCCACCCGGGACAGGCCTACGAGCAGTACTTC,TRBD1,TRBJ2-7,once,TRBV12-3/TRBV12-4
CASIQGVQNYGYTF,TGTGCCAGCATCCAGGGGGTACAGAACTATGGCTACACCTTC,TRBD1,TRBJ1-2,NA,TRBV6-1
CASSPRPGDTIYF,TGTGCCAGCTCACCAAGGCCTGGGGACACCATATATTTT,NA,TRBJ1-3,NA,TRBV18
CASSYRGVWQETQYF,TGTGCCAGCAGTTACCGGGGGGTTTGGCAAGAGACCCAGTACTTC,TRBD2,TRBJ2-5,NA,TRBV6-1
CASSGYRYNEQFF,TGTGCCAGCAGTGGGTACAGGTACAATGAGCAGTTCTTC,NA,TRBJ2-1,NA,TRBV27
CASSSSGGAIRETQYF,TGCGCCAGCAGTTCTAGCGGGGGGGCGATAAGGGAGACCCAGTACTTC,TRBD2,TRBJ2-5,NA,TRBV5-1
CASSLVIGLAGSSYNEQFF,TGTGCCAGCAGCTTGGTGATCGGACTAGCGGGGAGCTCCTACAATGAGCAGTTCTTC,TRBD2,TRBJ2-1,few,TRBV5-6
CSARPTSGGAYEQFF,TGCAGTGCTAGACCCACTAGCGGGGGGGCCTATGAGCAGTTCTTC,TRBD2,TRBJ2-1,NA,TRBV20-1
CAISGGGREKLFF,TGTGCCATCAGTGGAGGGGGACGGGAAAAACTGTTTTTT,NA,TRBJ1-4,few,TRBV10-3
CASSYTTYQPQHF,TGTGCCAGCAGTTACACTACGTATCAGCCCCAGCATTTT,NA,TRBJ1-5,NA,TRBV6-2/TRBV6-3
CASSFSGLTGELFF,TGTGCCAGTAGTTTTAGCGGTCTCACCGGGGAGCTGTTTTTT,NA,TRBJ2-2,few,TRBV19
CASSITRNTEAFF,TGTGCCAGTAGTATCACCAGGAACACTGAAGCTTTCTTT,NA,TRBJ1-1,few,TRBV19
CASRRAQTGTGGSPLHF,TGTGCCAGCAGAAGAGCCCAAACCGGGACAGGGGGTTCACCCCTCCACTTT,TRBD1,TRBJ1-6,NA,TRBV6-5
CASSIGEGLGGYTF,TGTGCCAGTAGTATTGGTGAGGGGCTGGGTGGCTACACCTTC,NA,TRBJ1-2,NA,TRBV19
CASTPGRLTGYEQYF,TGTGCCAGCACCCCCGGCCGGTTAACCGGCTACGAGCAGTACTTC,NA,TRBJ2-7,NA,TRBV6-6
CATSDHSGRAPETQYF,TGTGCCACCAGTGATCATAGCGGGAGGGCCCCAGAGACCCAGTACTTC,TRBD2,TRBJ2-5,NA,TRBV24-1
CASSLRRSGRFTGELFF,TGTGCCAGCAGCCTTCGGCGGAGCGGGAGGTTCACCGGGGAGCTGTTTTTT,TRBD2,TRBJ2-2,NA,TRBV7-9
CSATRGNEKLFF,TGCAGTGCCACTCGGGGGAATGAAAAACTGTTTTTT,NA,TRBJ1-4,NA,TRBV20-1
CASSPGQGSGYTF,TGTGCCAGCTCACCGGGACAGGGAAGCGGCTACACCTTC,TRBD1,TRBJ1-2,NA,TRBV18
CASSGSGVAYEQYF,TGTGCCAGTAGTGGTAGCGGGGTAGCCTACGAGCAGTACTTC,TRBD2,TRBJ2-7,NA,TRBV19
CATSRAGTSAYNEQFF,TGTGCCACCAGCAGAGCCGGGACTAGCGCATACAATGAGCAGTTCTTC,TRBD2,TRBJ2-1,NA,TRBV15
CASSLTGNQPQHF,TGTGCCAGCAGCTTAACAGGGAATCAGCCCCAGCATTTT,NA,TRBJ1-5,few,TRBV7-2